These T cell receptor beta chains were read from a single sample in a study of blood T cell repertoires in COVID-19. Sequencing was performed with immunoSEQ multiplex PCR; in TCRdb, only in-frame clones are kept and a portion is missing. The table shows some 130,000 clones, with about 89% occurring only once. The specimen was peripheral blood. Receptors originate from an older woman with COVID-19, enrolled during active disease. Each CDR3 is given with its conserved first and last residue. The order of the fields is CDR3 DNA, CDR3 protein, clone size, V gene, J gene, D gene. D genes are given only for firm matches. Size is stated for part of the rows, as once, few or many counts, or as a class when the clone is expanded.

cdr3_nt: TGTGCCAGCTCACCAAACTCCAGGACAGGGGGGAGCAATCAGCCCCAGCATTTT; cdr3_aa: CASSPNSRTGGSNQPQHF; clone_size: -; v_call: TRBV18; j_call: TRBJ1-5; d_call: TRBD1
cdr3_nt: TGTGCCAGCTCACCACAGGGGGCTACTGAAGCTTTCTTT; cdr3_aa: CASSPQGATEAFF; clone_size: -; v_call: TRBV18; j_call: TRBJ1-1; d_call: TRBD1
cdr3_nt: TGTGCCAGCAGCTCTCGCGGTGGACAGAGTAACTATGGCTACACCTTC; cdr3_aa: CASSSRGGQSNYGYTF; clone_size: -; v_call: TRBV7-9; j_call: TRBJ1-2; d_call: -
cdr3_nt: TGCGCCAGCAGCCCTCTTGTAGCGGCAGCGAACACTGAAGCTTTCTTT; cdr3_aa: CASSPLVAAANTEAFF; clone_size: -; v_call: TRBV5-1; j_call: TRBJ1-1; d_call: -
cdr3_nt: TGTGCCAGCTCACCAAGGGAGGATCAGCCCCAGCATTTT; cdr3_aa: CASSPREDQPQHF; clone_size: -; v_call: TRBV18; j_call: TRBJ1-5; d_call: -
cdr3_nt: TGTGCCAGCAGTCCCCCATTTAGCGGGGGGTACAATGAGCAGTTCTTC; cdr3_aa: CASSPPFSGGYNEQFF; clone_size: -; v_call: TRBV28; j_call: TRBJ2-1; d_call: TRBD2
cdr3_nt: TGTGCCAGCTCACCACGACAGGGGGCCTTCGAGCAGTACTTC; cdr3_aa: CASSPRQGAFEQYF; clone_size: -; v_call: TRBV18; j_call: TRBJ2-7; d_call: TRBD1
cdr3_nt: TGCGCCAGCAGTCAATCGTGGAGCTGGAATTCACCCCTCCACTTT; cdr3_aa: CASSQSWSWNSPLHF; clone_size: -; v_call: TRBV23-1; j_call: TRBJ1-6; d_call: -
cdr3_nt: TGTGCCAGTAGTCCCAGGGGACAGGGTAATGAAAAACTGTTTTTT; cdr3_aa: CASSPRGQGNEKLFF; clone_size: -; v_call: TRBV19; j_call: TRBJ1-4; d_call: TRBD1
cdr3_nt: TGTGCCAGCTCATTAGGGACTAGCGGAGAGTATACGCAGTATTTT; cdr3_aa: CASSLGTSGEYTQYF; clone_size: once; v_call: TRBV18; j_call: TRBJ2-3; d_call: TRBD2
cdr3_nt: TGTGCCAGCAGTCGGGACAGGGGCTACGAGCAGTACTTC; cdr3_aa: CASSRDRGYEQYF; clone_size: -; v_call: TRBV2; j_call: TRBJ2-7; d_call: TRBD1
cdr3_nt: TGTGCCAGCAGTTTGATGGGGGGTGGCGGGGAGCTGTTTTTT; cdr3_aa: CASSLMGGGGELFF; clone_size: -; v_call: TRBV27; j_call: TRBJ2-2; d_call: -
cdr3_nt: TGTGCCAGCAGCTTCCGGACTAGCGGGGGATACGAGCAGTACTTC; cdr3_aa: CASSFRTSGGYEQYF; clone_size: -; v_call: TRBV7-2; j_call: TRBJ2-7; d_call: TRBD2
cdr3_nt: TGTGCCAGCAGCTCCCCCGAGGAGCGGGCGGGTACCTTC; cdr3_aa: CASSSPEERAGTF; clone_size: -; v_call: TRBV5-4; j_call: TRBJ1-2; d_call: -
cdr3_nt: TGTGCCAGCAGCTTAGGAGGGGGTACGAATTCACCCCTCCACTTT; cdr3_aa: CASSLGGGTNSPLHF; clone_size: -; v_call: TRBV7-2; j_call: TRBJ1-6; d_call: -
cdr3_nt: TGTGCCAGCAGCCTACCCCTACAGGGGAGCTCTGGAAACACCATATATTTT; cdr3_aa: CASSLPLQGSSGNTIYF; clone_size: -; v_call: TRBV7-7; j_call: TRBJ1-3; d_call: TRBD1
cdr3_nt: TGTGCCAGCAGCTTGGGAGGGAGTAGGCAGGCGATGAACACTGAAGCTTTCTTT; cdr3_aa: CASSLGGSRQAMNTEAFF; clone_size: -; v_call: TRBV5-6; j_call: TRBJ1-1; d_call: -
cdr3_nt: TGCGCCAGCAGCCTCTTCGGGGGGGAAGATACCGGGGAGCTGTTTTTT; cdr3_aa: CASSLFGGEDTGELFF; clone_size: -; v_call: TRBV5-1; j_call: TRBJ2-2; d_call: TRBD2
cdr3_nt: TGCGCCAGCAGCACCCTTAACAGGGATACTGAAGCTTTCTTT; cdr3_aa: CASSTLNRDTEAFF; clone_size: -; v_call: TRBV5-1; j_call: TRBJ1-1; d_call: -
cdr3_nt: TGTGCCAGCAGCTTGGGCGCGAACACCGGGGAGCTGTTTTTT; cdr3_aa: CASSLGANTGELFF; clone_size: -; v_call: TRBV5-6; j_call: TRBJ2-2; d_call: -
cdr3_nt: TGCAGTGCTAGTGACCCTAGTGTAGCCACAATCTACAATGAGCAGTTCTTC; cdr3_aa: CSASDPSVATIYNEQFF; clone_size: -; v_call: TRBV20-1; j_call: TRBJ2-1; d_call: -
cdr3_nt: TGTGCCAGCAGTCCGGGACAGGGTTTGGCCCTCCACTTT; cdr3_aa: CASSPGQGLALHF; clone_size: -; v_call: TRBV6-5; j_call: TRBJ1-6; d_call: TRBD1
cdr3_nt: TGTGCCACCAGCAATGACAGGGGGCCATCAGATACGCAGTATTTT; cdr3_aa: CATSNDRGPSDTQYF; clone_size: -; v_call: TRBV15; j_call: TRBJ2-3; d_call: TRBD1
cdr3_nt: TGTGCCAGCTCACCTGGGTTCGGGACTAGCGGGCCGAATGAGCAGTTCTTC; cdr3_aa: CASSPGFGTSGPNEQFF; clone_size: -; v_call: TRBV18; j_call: TRBJ2-1; d_call: TRBD2
cdr3_nt: TGTGCCAGCCAGAGGGGGGGGAACACCGGGGAGCTGTTTTTT; cdr3_aa: CASQRGGNTGELFF; clone_size: -; v_call: TRBV28; j_call: TRBJ2-2; d_call: -
cdr3_nt: TGTGCCAGCAGCATTTGGACAGGGGAGTGCGAGCAGTTCTTC; cdr3_aa: CASSIWTGECEQFF; clone_size: -; v_call: TRBV9; j_call: TRBJ2-1; d_call: TRBD1
cdr3_nt: TGTGCCACCAGTGATCGCCGGGACAGGGCTTATGCAACTAATGAAAAACTGTTTTTT; cdr3_aa: CATSDRRDRAYATNEKLFF; clone_size: -; v_call: TRBV24-1; j_call: TRBJ1-4; d_call: TRBD1
cdr3_nt: TGCGCCAGCAGTGATCTTTCTAATCACGAGCAGTACTTC; cdr3_aa: CASSDLSNHEQYF; clone_size: -; v_call: TRBV10-1; j_call: TRBJ2-7; d_call: -
cdr3_nt: TGTGCCAGCAGTTTATTGGCGGGGAAGAACACTGAAGCTTTCTTT; cdr3_aa: CASSLLAGKNTEAFF; clone_size: -; v_call: TRBV27; j_call: TRBJ1-1; d_call: -
cdr3_nt: TGTGCCTTCCGGGACAGGGGGGCCCTTAACTATGGCTACACCTTC; cdr3_aa: CAFRDRGALNYGYTF; clone_size: -; v_call: TRBV30; j_call: TRBJ1-2; d_call: TRBD1